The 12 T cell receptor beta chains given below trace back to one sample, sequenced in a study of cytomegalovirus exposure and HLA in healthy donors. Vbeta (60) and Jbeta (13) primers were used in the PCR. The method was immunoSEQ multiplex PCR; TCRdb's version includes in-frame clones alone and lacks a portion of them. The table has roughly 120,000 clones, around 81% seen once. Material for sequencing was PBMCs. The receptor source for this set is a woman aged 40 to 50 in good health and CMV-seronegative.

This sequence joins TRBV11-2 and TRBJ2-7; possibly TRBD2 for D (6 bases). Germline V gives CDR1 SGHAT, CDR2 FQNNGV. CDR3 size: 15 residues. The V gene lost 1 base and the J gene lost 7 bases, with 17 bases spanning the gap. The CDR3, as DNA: TGTGCCAGCAGCTTAGGGGACTTTTTCAGTCGAGAGCAGTACTTC. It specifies CASSLGDFFSREQYF.

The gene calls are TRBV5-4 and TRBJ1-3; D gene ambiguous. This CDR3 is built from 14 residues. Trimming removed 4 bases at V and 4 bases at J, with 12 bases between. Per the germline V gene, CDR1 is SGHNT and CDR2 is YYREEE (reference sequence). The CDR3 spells CASSRLGEGNTIYF. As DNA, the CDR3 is TGTGCCAGCAGCAGACTGGGAGAAGGAAACACCATATATTTT.

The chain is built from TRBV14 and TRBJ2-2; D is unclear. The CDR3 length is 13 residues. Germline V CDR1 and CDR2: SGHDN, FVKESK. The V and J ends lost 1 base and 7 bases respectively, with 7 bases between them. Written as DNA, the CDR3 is TGTGCCAGCAGCCAAGTCTATGGCGGGGAGCTGTTTTTT. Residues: CASSQVYGGELFF.

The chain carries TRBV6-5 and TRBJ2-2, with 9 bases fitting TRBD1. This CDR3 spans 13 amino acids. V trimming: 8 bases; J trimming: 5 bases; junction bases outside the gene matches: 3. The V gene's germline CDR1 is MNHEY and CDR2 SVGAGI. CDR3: CASYRGLTGELFF. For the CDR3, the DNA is TGTGCCAGCTACAGGGGGCTGACCGGGGAGCTGTTTTTT.

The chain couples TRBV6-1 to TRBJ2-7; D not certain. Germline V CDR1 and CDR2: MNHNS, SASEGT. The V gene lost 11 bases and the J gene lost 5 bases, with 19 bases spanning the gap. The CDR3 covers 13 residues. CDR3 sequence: CAGHGLVLHEQYF. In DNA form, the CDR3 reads TGTGCCGGCCACGGTCTAGTTCTTCACGAGCAGTACTTC.

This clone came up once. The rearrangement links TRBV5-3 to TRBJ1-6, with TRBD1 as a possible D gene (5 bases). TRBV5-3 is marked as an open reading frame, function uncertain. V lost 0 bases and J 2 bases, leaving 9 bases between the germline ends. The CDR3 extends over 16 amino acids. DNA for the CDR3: TGTGCCAGAAGCTTGGATGGGGGGGCCTATAATTCACCCCTCCACTTT. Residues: CARSLDGGAYNSPLHF.

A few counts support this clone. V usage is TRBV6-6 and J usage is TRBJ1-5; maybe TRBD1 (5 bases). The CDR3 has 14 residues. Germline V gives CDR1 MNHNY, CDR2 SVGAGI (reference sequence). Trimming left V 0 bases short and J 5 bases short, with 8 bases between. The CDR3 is CASSYSGGDQPQHF. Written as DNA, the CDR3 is TGTGCCAGCAGTTACTCGGGGGGGGATCAGCCCCAGCATTTT.

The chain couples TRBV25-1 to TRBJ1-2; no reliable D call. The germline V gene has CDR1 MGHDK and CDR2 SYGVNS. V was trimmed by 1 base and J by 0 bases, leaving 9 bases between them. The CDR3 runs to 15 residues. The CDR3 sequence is CASSEWAGTNYGYTF. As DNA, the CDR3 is TGTGCCAGCAGTGAATGGGCGGGGACTAACTATGGCTACACCTTC.

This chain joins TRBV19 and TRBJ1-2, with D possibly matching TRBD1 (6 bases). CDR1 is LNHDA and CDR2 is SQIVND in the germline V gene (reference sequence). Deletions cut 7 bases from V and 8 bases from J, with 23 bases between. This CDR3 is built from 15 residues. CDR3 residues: CASTPGGGKTGGYTF. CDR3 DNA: TGTGCCAGTACCCCCGGGGGGGGCAAAACAGGCGGCTACACCTTC.

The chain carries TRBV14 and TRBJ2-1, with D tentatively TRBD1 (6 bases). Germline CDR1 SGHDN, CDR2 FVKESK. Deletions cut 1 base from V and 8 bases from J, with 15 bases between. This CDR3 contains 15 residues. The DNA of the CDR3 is TGTGCCAGCAGCCAAGGAGGACAGTTTGTGGATGAGCAGTTCTTC. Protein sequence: CASSQGGQFVDEQFF.

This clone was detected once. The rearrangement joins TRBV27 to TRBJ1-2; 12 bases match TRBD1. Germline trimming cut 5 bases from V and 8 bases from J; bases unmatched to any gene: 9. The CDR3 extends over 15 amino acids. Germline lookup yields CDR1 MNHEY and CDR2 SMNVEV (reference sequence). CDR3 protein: CASSGGGQGARGYTF. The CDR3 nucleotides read TGTGCCAGCAGTGGGGGGGGACAGGGGGCTCGGGGCTACACCTTC.

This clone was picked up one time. CDR3 nucleotides: TGTGCCAGCAGCGTCTCGGGGGACCCGGGGACCCAGTACTTC. Translation gives CASSVSGDPGTQYF. The J gene is TRBJ2-5, the V gene TRBV9; maybe TRBD2 (6 bases). V lost 2 bases, J lost 7 bases, and 15 bases lay in between. The V gene's germline CDR1 is SGDLS and CDR2 YYNGEE. This CDR3 region has 14 residues.